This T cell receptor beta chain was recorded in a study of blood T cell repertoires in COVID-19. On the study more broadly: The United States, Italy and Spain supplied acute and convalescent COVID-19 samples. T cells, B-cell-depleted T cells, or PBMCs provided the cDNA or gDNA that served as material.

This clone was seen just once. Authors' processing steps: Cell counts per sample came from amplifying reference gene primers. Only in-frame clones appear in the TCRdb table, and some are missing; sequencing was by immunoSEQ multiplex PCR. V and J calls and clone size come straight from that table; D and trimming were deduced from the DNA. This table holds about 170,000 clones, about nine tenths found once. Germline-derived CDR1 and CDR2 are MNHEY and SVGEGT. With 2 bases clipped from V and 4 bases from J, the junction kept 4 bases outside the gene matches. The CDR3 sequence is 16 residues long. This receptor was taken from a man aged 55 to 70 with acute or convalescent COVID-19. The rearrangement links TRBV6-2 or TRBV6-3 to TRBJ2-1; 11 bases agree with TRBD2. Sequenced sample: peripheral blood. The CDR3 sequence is CASSYPLAGAYNEQFF. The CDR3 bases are TGTGCCAGCAGTTACCCACTAGCGGGGGCATACAATGAGCAGTTCTTC.